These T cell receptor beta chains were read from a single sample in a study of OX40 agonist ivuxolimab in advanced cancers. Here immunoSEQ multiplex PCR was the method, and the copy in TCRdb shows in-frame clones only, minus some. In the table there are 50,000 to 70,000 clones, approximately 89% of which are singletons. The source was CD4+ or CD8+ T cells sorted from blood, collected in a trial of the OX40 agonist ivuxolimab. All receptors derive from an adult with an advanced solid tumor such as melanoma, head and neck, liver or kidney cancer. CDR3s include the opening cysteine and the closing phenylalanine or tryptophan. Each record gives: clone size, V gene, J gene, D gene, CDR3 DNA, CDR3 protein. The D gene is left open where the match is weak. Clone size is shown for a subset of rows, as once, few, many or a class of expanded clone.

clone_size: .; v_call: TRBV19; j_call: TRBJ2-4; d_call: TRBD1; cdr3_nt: TGTGCCAGTGGGGACAGGAGGACTGGAGCCAAAAACATTCAGTACTTC; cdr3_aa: CASGDRRTGAKNIQYF
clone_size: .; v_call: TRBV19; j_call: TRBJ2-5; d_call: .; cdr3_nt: TGTGCCAGTAGTCCCCAGGATGGCGAGACCCAGTACTTC; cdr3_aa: CASSPQDGETQYF
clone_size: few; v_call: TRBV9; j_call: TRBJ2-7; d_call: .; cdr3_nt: TGTGCCAGCAGCGTAGCCACAGGTCTTAATTACGAGCAGTACTTC; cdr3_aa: CASSVATGLNYEQYF
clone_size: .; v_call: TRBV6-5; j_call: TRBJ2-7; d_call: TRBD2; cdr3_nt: TGTGCCAGCAGTTACAGTCTAGCGGGAGCGAACGAGCAGTACTTC; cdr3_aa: CASSYSLAGANEQYF
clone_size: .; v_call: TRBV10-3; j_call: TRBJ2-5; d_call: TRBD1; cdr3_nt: TGTGCCATCAGTGACCAACAGGGGGCGGTTGAGACCCAGTACTTC; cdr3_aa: CAISDQQGAVETQYF
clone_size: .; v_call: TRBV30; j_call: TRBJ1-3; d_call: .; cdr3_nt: TGTGCCTGGAGTCCGGGAGTATTTATAGGCGGCCCTGGAAACACCATATATTTT; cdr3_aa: CAWSPGVFIGGPGNTIYF
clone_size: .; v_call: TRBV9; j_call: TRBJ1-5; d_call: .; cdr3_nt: TGTGCCAGCAGCGCAGTGCCGAGCAATCAGCCCCAGCATTTT; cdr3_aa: CASSAVPSNQPQHF
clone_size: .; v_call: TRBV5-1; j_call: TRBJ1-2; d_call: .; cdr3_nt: TGCGCCAGCAGCCTGAGTCCCCCAAACTATGGCTACACCTTC; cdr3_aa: CASSLSPPNYGYTF
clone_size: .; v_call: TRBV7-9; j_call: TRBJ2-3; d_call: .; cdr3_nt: TGTGCCAGCAGCTTAGTTCGGGCTAGCTACACAGATACGCAGTATTTT; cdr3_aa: CASSLVRASYTDTQYF
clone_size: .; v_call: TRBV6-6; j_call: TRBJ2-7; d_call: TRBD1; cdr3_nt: TGTGCCAGCAGCGGACAGGGTTCTGATGAGCAGTACTTC; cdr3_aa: CASSGQGSDEQYF
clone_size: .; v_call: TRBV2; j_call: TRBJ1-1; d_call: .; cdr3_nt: TGTGCCAGCAGTGACCGACAAAAGAACACTGAAGCTTTCTTT; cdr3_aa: CASSDRQKNTEAFF
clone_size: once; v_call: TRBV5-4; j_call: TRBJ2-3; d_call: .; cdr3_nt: TGTGCCAGCAGCTTGGATCTAGTAATTGCAGATACGCAGTATTTT; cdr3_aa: CASSLDLVIADTQYF
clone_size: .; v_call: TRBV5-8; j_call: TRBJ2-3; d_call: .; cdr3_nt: TGTGCCAGCAGCTTGGAACCGTACACAGATACGCAGTATTTT; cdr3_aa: CASSLEPYTDTQYF